The 14 T cell receptor beta chains given below trace back to one sample, sequenced in a study of identical twins. TCRdb fed the 5' RACE reads into MiXCR, producing one record per CDR3 protein. The table shows 240,000 or so distinct CDR3 sequences, with approximately 7% occurring only once. These same records also appear under a second study, on yellow fever vaccine responses in identical twins.

The source material was memory (CD45RO+) T cells sorted from blood. These receptors were collected from a young woman in good health.

This clonotype has only a few counts. The chain couples TRBV28 to TRBJ1-6, with TRBD1 matching 8 bases. Germline CDR1 MDHEN, CDR2 SYDVKM. The CDR3 totals 15 residues. The ends lost 5 bases at V and 9 bases at J; junction bases unmatched: 9. CDR3 nucleotides: TGTGCCAGCAGTCGACAGGGGTACGAGGCTTCACCCCTCCACTTT. It encodes CASSRQGYEASPLHF.

The rearrangement links TRBV2 to TRBJ1-6; 8 bases agree with TRBD1. J was trimmed by 7 bases and V by 6 bases; bases with no gene match: 5. The germline gives CDR1 SNHLY, CDR2 FYNNEI. The CDR3 has 14 residues. CDR3 loop: CASRPGQGNSPLHF. The CDR3 DNA sequence: TGTGCCAGCAGGCCCGGACAGGGAAATTCACCCCTCCACTTT.

This clonotype was observed a handful of times. The V gene is TRBV18, the J gene TRBJ1-5, with D maybe TRBD1 (5 bases). The CDR3 is made up of 16 amino acids. CDR1 and CDR2 (germline): KGHSH, LQKENI. Trimming removed 3 bases at V and 2 bases at J, with 14 bases between. The CDR3 nucleotides are TGTGCCAGCTCACCGGACGGGAGGGGTGGCAATCAGCCCCAGCATTTT. It translates to CASSPDGRGGNQPQHF.

The CDR3 region has the DNA TGCAGTGTTCTAGGGCGTGGGGTACCCAATGAGCAGTTCTTC. It yields the protein CSVLGRGVPNEQFF. The chain uses TRBV20-1 and TRBJ2-1; D not certain. Germline CDR1 reads DFQATT; CDR2 reads SNEGSKA (reference sequence). Trimming cost V 7 bases and J 6 bases, with 19 bases left between them. This CDR3 comprises 14 residues.

This clonotype was found many times. The J gene is TRBJ1-1, the V gene TRBV10-3, with D possibly matching TRBD1 (5 bases). The CDR3 contains 13 residues. Germline loops: CDR1 ENHRY, CDR2 SYGVKD. The V end lost 4 bases, the J end lost 4 bases, and 10 bases lay between the germline ends. CDR3 loop: CAISVGGTTEAFF. DNA of the CDR3: TGTGCCATCAGTGTGGGGGGGACCACTGAAGCTTTCTTT.

This clonotype was observed a few times. The chain carries TRBV6-5 and TRBJ2-1, with 10 bases that match TRBD2. The germline gives CDR1 MNHEY, CDR2 SVGAGI. CDR3 length: 16 amino acids. With 2 bases clipped from V and 7 bases from J, the junction kept 8 bases outside the gene matches. In DNA, the CDR3 is TGTGCCAGCAGTTACCTTGCTAGCGGGAGAGGTAATGAGCAGTTCTTC. Translating it yields CASSYLASGRGNEQFF.

This clonotype was found a few times. The chain carries TRBV4-2 and TRBJ2-3; 9 bases line up with TRBD1. Germline V gene lookup returns CDR1 LGHNA and CDR2 YNFKEQ. Trimming cost V 1 base and J 0 bases; bases outside gene matches: 2. CDR3 length: 16 amino acids. CDR3 region: CASSQGDRDSTDTQYF. CDR3 nucleotides: TGTGCCAGCAGCCAAGGGGACAGGGACAGCACAGATACGCAGTATTTT.

This clonotype was counted between two and nine times. V usage is TRBV11-3 and J usage is TRBJ2-1; D might be TRBD2 (6 bases). Germline V gene data show CDR1 as SGHNT and CDR2 as YENEEA. V shed 2 bases and J shed 7 bases, with 12 bases lying between them. The CDR3 length is 14 residues. The CDR3: CASSLRTGDNEQFF. CDR3 DNA: TGTGCCAGCAGCTTAAGAACGGGAGATAATGAGCAGTTCTTC.

This clonotype was counted a few times. This chain joins TRBV5-5 and TRBJ2-1, with 9 nucleotides matching TRBD1. V was clipped by 4 bases and J by 9 bases; unmatched bases: 8. This CDR3 has 14 amino acids. CDR1 and CDR2 from the germline V gene are SGHKS and YYEKEE (reference sequence). The CDR3 protein is CASSMDRGSREQFF. CDR3 sequence (DNA): TGTGCCAGCAGCATGGACAGGGGATCGCGTGAGCAGTTCTTC.

The chain combines TRBV6-1 with TRBJ1-1; possible D gene TRBD1, 5 bases. Germline V gene data show CDR1 as MNHNS and CDR2 as SASEGT. The V and J ends lost 5 bases and 4 bases respectively, with 23 bases between them. This CDR3 has 17 amino acids. In DNA, the CDR3 is TGTGCCAGCAGTCGTAAGCCCCCGACCCCAGGGCCCACTGAAGCTTTCTTT. Its protein product is CASSRKPPTPGPTEAFF.

This chain uses TRBV4-2 with TRBJ2-2; 9 positions match TRBD1. Losses at the gene ends were 4 bases for V and 1 base for J; bases not matched to a gene: 4. The CDR3 totals 16 residues. Germline CDR1 is LGHNA and CDR2 is YNFKEQ. CDR3: CASSRGGQGNTGELFF. The CDR3 DNA reads as TGTGCCAGCAGCCGCGGGGGACAGGGGAACACCGGGGAGCTGTTTTTT.

The chain couples TRBV2 to TRBJ2-7, with D tentatively TRBD1 (6 bases). Deletions cut 4 bases from V and 7 bases from J, with 8 bases between. The CDR3 loop spans 11 amino acids. Looked up from germline, CDR1 is SNHLY and CDR2 is FYNNEI. The CDR3 sequence is CASSVRGEQYV. CDR3 in DNA: TGTGCCAGCAGTGTGAGGGGGGAGCAGTACGTC.

In this sample, this clonotype turned up a few times. This chain uses TRBV5-1 with TRBJ2-5; D remains ambiguous. Germline V CDR1 and CDR2: SGHRS, YFSETQ. CDR3 length: 10 amino acids. V lost 10 bases and J 12 bases, leaving 16 bases between the germline ends. The chain's CDR3 is CACNRANEYF. DNA of the CDR3: TGCGCCTGTAACCGGGCGAATGAGTACTTC.

The chain couples TRBV6-1 to TRBJ1-1; 8 nucleotides align to TRBD1. The CDR3 totals 14 residues. V dropped 6 bases and J dropped 3; count of bases not matched to a gene: 6. Germline CDR1 reads MNHNS; CDR2 reads SASEGT. Here the CDR3 reads CASRPQGVDTEAFF. CDR3 sequence (DNA): TGTGCCAGCAGGCCACAGGGGGTCGACACTGAAGCTTTCTTT.